This T cell receptor (beta chain) was sequenced for a study of cytomegalovirus exposure and HLA in healthy donors. Germline V gene sequence: CDR1 SGHRS, CDR2 YFSETQ. Trimming took off 3 bases at V and 5 bases at J, with 14 bases between the two ends. CDR3 length: 15 amino acids. This PCR relied on a set of 60 Vbeta primers and 13 Jbeta primers. Generated by immunoSEQ multiplex PCR, the TCRdb table keeps only in-frame clones and is missing some. The sample contains some 150,000 clones, about four fifths of which appear only once. With regard to this clone: Its antigen remains unknown.

The study's findings and limits: Specificity for CMV antigens was confirmed in vitro for a few of the CMV-associated chains. Presence/absence analyses assumed roughly uniform sequencing depth across donors. Later analysis identified 15,000 to 20,000 TCR beta sequences associated with HLA alleles, using a false discovery rate threshold of 0.05. With later analysis, a missense DCLRE1C variant became linked to TCR beta V- and J-gene trimming.

This TCR was sampled from a woman aged 50 to 65 in good health and CMV-seronegative. The V and J genes are TRBV5-1 and TRBJ2-2, with a weak D call TRBD2 (6 bases). Sequencing used PBMCs. The CDR3 protein is CASSWLGDSTGELFF. The DNA for the CDR3 is TGCGCCAGCAGCTGGCTAGGGGACTCAACCGGGGAGCTGTTTTTT.